These 2 T cell receptor beta chains were all obtained from the same sample, sequenced in a study of cytomegalovirus exposure and HLA in healthy donors. Data came from immunoSEQ multiplex PCR; TCRdb stores just in-frame clones and leaves some out. The sample carries 260,000 or so clones, 85% to 90% recorded once. Sequencing used PBMCs. These receptor sequences come from a woman aged 18 to 35 in good health and CMV-seronegative.

The chain recombines TRBV4-1 with TRBJ2-7; D perhaps matches TRBD2 (5 bases). The V gene lost 0 bases and the J gene lost 3 bases, with 27 bases spanning the gap. The CDR3 sequence is 20 residues long. The germline V gene encodes CDR1 MGHRA and CDR2 YSYEKL. CDR3 in amino acids: CASSQDLDKGRYPRSYEQYF. The CDR3 bases are TGCGCCAGCAGCCAAGACCTTGACAAAGGGAGATATCCTCGGAGCTACGAGCAGTACTTC.

The chain combines TRBV28 with TRBJ2-7; D uncertain. CDR1 and CDR2 from the germline V gene are MDHEN and SYDVKM. The V and J ends lost 3 bases and 4 bases respectively, with 16 bases between them. The length of the CDR3 is 15 residues. CDR3 nucleotide sequence: TGTGCCAGCAGTTTTCCTCCTAGTTTGGGTTACGAGCAGTACTTC. It translates to CASSFPPSLGYEQYF.